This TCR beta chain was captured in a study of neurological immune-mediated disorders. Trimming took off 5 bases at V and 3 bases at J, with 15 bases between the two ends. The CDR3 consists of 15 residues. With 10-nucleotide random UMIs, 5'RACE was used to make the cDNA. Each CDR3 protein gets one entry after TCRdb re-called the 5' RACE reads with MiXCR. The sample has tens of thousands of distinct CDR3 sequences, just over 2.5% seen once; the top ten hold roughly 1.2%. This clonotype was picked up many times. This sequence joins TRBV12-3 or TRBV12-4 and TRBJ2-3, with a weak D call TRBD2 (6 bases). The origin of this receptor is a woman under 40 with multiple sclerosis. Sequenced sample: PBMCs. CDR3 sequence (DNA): TGTGCCAGCAGTCGAGCAAGGAGGGGTACAGATACGCAGTATTTT. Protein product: CASSRARRGTDTQYF.